Following are 20 T cell receptor beta chains from one sample sequenced in a study of OX40 agonist ivuxolimab in advanced cancers. Profiled with immunoSEQ multiplex PCR; TCRdb holds only in-frame clones, not every one. The table includes 65,000 to 85,000 clones, around 84% detected once. The material was CD4+ or CD8+ T cells sorted from blood, obtained in a trial of the OX40 agonist ivuxolimab. The receptors derive from an adult with an advanced solid tumor such as melanoma, head and neck, liver or kidney cancer.

This chain connects TRBV14 to TRBJ2-1, with 11 bases aligning to TRBD2. Germline V lookup: CDR1 SGHDN, CDR2 FVKESK. The CDR3 is 17 residues long. V shed 3 bases, J shed 4 bases, and the junction held 8 bases outside the gene matches. The CDR3 DNA sequence: TGTGCCAGCAGCCAGGCTCTGGGGACTAGCGGTTACAATGAGCAGTTCTTC. It specifies CASSQALGTSGYNEQFF.

This chain uses TRBV10-3 with TRBJ1-1; no clear D. From germline, CDR1 is ENHRY and CDR2 SYGVKD. Trimming cost V 7 bases and J 11 bases, with 20 bases left between them. The CDR3 sequence is 13 residues long. The CDR3 loop is CAINTDKSRGAFF. The CDR3 DNA sequence: TGTGCCATCAATACTGACAAGTCCCGTGGGGCTTTCTTT.

The V call is TRBV7-6, the J call TRBJ2-1; TRBD1 matches 10 bases. Germline-derived CDR1 and CDR2 are SGHVS and FNYEAQ. The CDR3 runs 15 residues. Trimming removed 1 base from V and 12 bases from J; junction bases left unmatched: 9. The CDR3 nucleotides read TGTGCCAGCAGCTTAGGGACAGGGGGGATTTTGTGGCAGTTCTTC. This codes for CASSLGTGGILWQFF.

This chain connects TRBV6-6 to TRBJ2-7, with 8 bases aligning to TRBD1. Germline CDR1 is MNHNY and CDR2 is SVGAGI (reference sequence). CDR3 size: 15 residues. J lost 2 bases, V lost 6 bases, and 9 bases had no gene match. The CDR3 DNA reads TGTGCCAGCAGACCAGCCGGGACAGGTGCCTACGAGCAGTACTTC. Its protein product is CASRPAGTGAYEQYF.

This clone has only one observation. The CDR3 bases are TGTGCCAGCGGGACTAGCGGAGCCAAAAACATTCAGTACTTC. Translating it yields CASGTSGAKNIQYF. The V call is TRBV28, the J call TRBJ2-4; 11 bases agree with TRBD2. V was clipped by 8 bases and J by 0 bases; unmatched bases: 0. The CDR3 loop spans 14 amino acids. CDR1 and CDR2 from the germline V gene are MDHEN and SYDVKM.

CDR3 region: CASSLGDRGNQPQHF. The CDR3 nucleotides read TGCGCCAGCAGCTTGGGGGACAGGGGTAATCAGCCCCAGCATTTT. The chain combines TRBV5-1 with TRBJ1-5; 10 positions match TRBD1. The V segment lost 0 bases and the J segment 4 bases; nucleotides outside the gene matches: 1. Germline CDR1 and CDR2: SGHRS and YFSETQ. The CDR3 spans 15 residues.

This clone was seen only a few times. The chain links TRBV7-9 to TRBJ1-4; TRBD1 matches 8 bases. Germline CDR1 and CDR2: SEHNR and FQNEAQ (reference sequence). This CDR3 has 14 residues. V gave up 3 bases and J gave up 7 bases; unmatched junction bases: 4. The CDR3, as DNA: TGTGCCAGCAGCTTCGGACAGGGTGGTGAAAAACTGTTTTTT. Its protein is CASSFGQGGEKLFF. Full variable domain (outside the CDR3, taken from reference TRBV7-9 and TRBJ1-4): DTGVSQNPRHKITKRGQNVTFRCDPISEHNRLYWYRQTLGQGPEFLTYFQNEAQLEKSRLLSDRFSAERPKGSFSTLEIQRTEQGDSAMYLCASSFGQGGEKLFFGSGTQLSVL.

The chain is built from TRBV19 and TRBJ2-1, with 14 nucleotides matching TRBD2. CDR1 LNHDA and CDR2 SQIVND come from the germline V gene (reference sequence). J lost 7 bases, V lost 5 bases, and 10 bases had no gene match. The CDR3 has 17 residues. The CDR3 loop reads CASSSGTSGRGGNEQFF. CDR3 coding DNA: TGTGCCAGTAGTTCCGGGACTAGCGGGAGAGGAGGGAATGAGCAGTTCTTC.

The genes are TRBV15 and TRBJ2-5; the D is unclear. Germline V gene data show CDR1 as LNHNV and CDR2 as YYDKDF (reference sequence). The V and J ends lost 1 base and 5 bases respectively, with 14 bases between them. CDR3 size: 15 residues. The DNA for the CDR3 is TGTGCCACCAGCAGAGCGGCGCGGACCGGGGAGACCCAGTACTTC. It yields the protein CATSRAARTGETQYF.

This chain joins TRBV4-3 and TRBJ2-3, with D unclear. This CDR3 is built from 14 residues. CDR1 is LGHNA and CDR2 is YSLEER in the germline V gene. The V end was cut by 0 bases, the J end by 4 bases, with 8 bases between. For the CDR3, the DNA is TGCGCCAGCAGCCAAGATCAACCCCCAGATACGCAGTATTTT. It is translated as CASSQDQPPDTQYF.

V and J are TRBV7-2 and TRBJ1-6; 11 nucleotides agree with TRBD1. The CDR3 length is 16 residues. CDR1 SGHTA and CDR2 FQGNSA come from the germline V gene. The junction had 9 bases not matched to a gene; V was cut back by 5 bases and J by 9 bases. CDR3 nucleotide sequence: TGTGCCAGCAGCACCCGGACAGGGGGCGCGAGTTCACCCCTCCACTTT. Translation gives CASSTRTGGASSPLHF.

The V and J genes are TRBV6-6 and TRBJ2-7; maybe TRBD2 (5 bases). V shed 7 bases and J shed 3 bases, with 7 bases lying between them. The CDR3 loop spans 11 amino acids. Germline V gives CDR1 MNHNY, CDR2 SVGAGI (reference sequence). Here the CDR3 reads CASNEGYEQYF. Written as DNA, the CDR3 is TGTGCCAGCAACGAGGGCTACGAGCAGTACTTC.

J is TRBJ1-2 and V is TRBV6-5; possible D gene TRBD1, 6 bases. Germline lookup yields CDR1 MNHEY and CDR2 SVGAGI. V dropped 4 bases and J dropped 5 bases, with 14 bases sitting between them. This CDR3 spans 14 amino acids. The CDR3 DNA follows: TGTGCCAGCAGTTCTGGGGGCGCCGGATATGGCTACACCTTC. Translating it yields CASSSGGAGYGYTF.

CDR3 in DNA: TGTGCCAGCAGCTTCGGGACAGGGTTTGACGAGCAGTACTTC. Translated: CASSFGTGFDEQYF. The gene calls are TRBV5-5 and TRBJ2-7; 9 bases line up with TRBD1. V lost 2 bases, J lost 5 bases, and 5 bases stayed unmatched. The CDR3 extends over 14 amino acids. Germline CDR1 SGHKS, CDR2 YYEKEE (reference sequence).

This clone was detected a few times. V and J are TRBV7-9 and TRBJ1-1; TRBD1 agrees at 8 bases. The germline V gene encodes CDR1 SEHNR and CDR2 FQNEAQ (reference sequence). V was pared by 5 bases and J by 7 bases, with 3 bases of the junction left unmatched. The CDR3 sequence is 12 residues long. The CDR3 spells CASSRGQGEAFF. CDR3 in DNA: TGTGCCAGCAGCCGAGGACAGGGTGAAGCTTTCTTT. Together with reference TRBV7-9 and TRBJ1-1, the CDR3 gives the full variable domain: DTGVSQNPRHKITKRGQNVTFRCDPISEHNRLYWYRQTLGQGPEFLTYFQNEAQLEKSRLLSDRFSAERPKGSFSTLEIQRTEQGDSAMYLCASSRGQGEAFFGQGTRLTVV.

The genes are TRBV5-1 and TRBJ2-3, with a weak D call TRBD2 (7 bases). CDR1 and CDR2 (germline): SGHRS, YFSETQ. The CDR3 covers 16 residues. V gave up 4 bases and J gave up 0 bases, with 15 bases separating them. CDR3 sequence: CASSGRGAISTDTQYF. The CDR3 DNA sequence: TGCGCCAGCAGCGGCCGGGGGGCCATTAGCACAGATACGCAGTATTTT.

CDR3 in amino acids: CASSEQARDTQYF. The DNA for the CDR3 is TGCGCCAGCAGTGAACAGGCAAGAGATACGCAGTATTTT. V usage is TRBV10-1 and J usage is TRBJ2-3, with D perhaps matching TRBD1 (5 bases). V was shortened by 3 bases and J by 5 bases, with 9 bases between the two germline ends. Germline V lookup: CDR1 WNHNN, CDR2 SYGVQD (reference sequence). The CDR3 length is 13 residues.

The chain joins TRBV5-1 to TRBJ1-2; possible D gene TRBD1, 5 bases. CDR3 length equals 15 residues. Germline CDR1 SGHRS, CDR2 YFSETQ. V shed 4 bases and J shed 0 bases, with 13 bases lying between them. The CDR3 region has the DNA TGCGCCAGCAGCGGGGGTGCGGGATCTAACTATGGCTACACCTTC. This translates into CASSGGAGSNYGYTF.

This CDR3 reads CASALGTETSTRYF. The CDR3 region has the DNA TGCGCCAGCGCTTTGGGGACAGAAACCTCTACGCGGTACTTC. The genes are TRBV5-1 and TRBJ2-7; TRBD1 agrees at 7 bases. The CDR3 length is 14 residues. Germline V lookup: CDR1 SGHRS, CDR2 YFSETQ. V trimming: 7 bases; J trimming: 12 bases; junction bases outside the gene matches: 19.

Concerning this clone itself: One junction end does not reproduce the germline sequence, and a read error may be involved. This same CDR3 is encoded by further DNA sequences in the sample. V and J are TRBV25-1 and TRBJ1-1, with 8 bases matching TRBD1. CDR1 and CDR2 from the germline V gene are MGHDK and SYGVNS. The CDR3 runs 16 residues. In DNA, the CDR3 is TGTGCCAGCACGGGAACAGGGGGTAAAGTAAACACTGAGGCTTTCTTT. Translating it yields CASTGTGGKVNTEAFF.